A single sample is the source of the 2 T cell receptor beta chains below, sequenced in a study of T cell changes during pregnancy in multiple sclerosis. Using immunoSEQ multiplex PCR, the repertoire was profiled, and TCRdb retains in-frame clones only, with some absent. The sample has under 30,000 clones; around 89% are singletons. The sequencing used CD4+ T cells from peripheral blood mononuclear cells, collected in the first trimester of pregnancy. The receptor source for this set is a female donor in good health, enrolled as a control in a pregnancy study.

The chain employs TRBV4-3 and TRBJ1-1; D remains unclear. Germline V CDR1 and CDR2: LGHNA, YSLEER. The CDR3 totals 15 residues. With 4 bases removed from V and 3 bases from J, the gap between germline ends came to 15 bases. The CDR3 region has the DNA TGCGCCAGCAGCCTCTCTCGGGAGGTTGACACTGAAGCTTTCTTT. Its translation is CASSLSREVDTEAFF.

The chain has TRBV30 and TRBJ2-1; D remains unclear. The germline V gene has CDR1 GTSNPN and CDR2 SVGIG (reference sequence). The CDR3 contains 14 residues. V was clipped by 0 bases and J by 4 bases, with 10 bases between them. The chain's CDR3 is CAWSVPGLYNEQFF. The CDR3 DNA sequence: TGTGCCTGGAGTGTACCGGGTCTTTACAATGAGCAGTTCTTC.